This T cell receptor beta chain was recovered during a study of long-term antiretroviral therapy in people with HIV (dated by TCRdb to the early 2020s). For the study in its entirety: The earliest samples were collected about a decade before the 2015 WHO recommendation for immediate ART, when ART was typically delayed until CD4 counts fell. A retrospective serial study tested whether changes in peripheral blood TRB repertoire composition and diversity were associated with ART initiation and durable HIV suppression. A total of around 200 cryopreserved PBMC samples were contributed to the cohort by 30 adults with confirmed HIV infection, with samples collected serially over a mean of around 6 years (range 1-12). About 40% of the roughly 30 participants with HIV were female. No cross-contamination during QIAcube processing turned up in test extractions that ran a monoclonal T-cell line alongside 25 to 35 polyclonal samples. The investigation overall reported the following: Limited PBMC availability meant only the TCR beta chain was sequenced, without alpha chain pairing. Inferences about post-ART repertoire changes are limited because no data were available on ART adherence, viral resistance or therapy changes. The repertoire was dominated across all time points by expanded TRB clones identified before ART initiation, although this dominance was seen to fluctuate and to decrease in many PLHIV after ART. The samples were dated from about 2003 to 2018, and the ART regimens that were used may be less effective than current ART regimens. HIV repertoires had narrower CDR3 length ranges than controls, and the network structure suggested an antigen-experienced repertoire that shifted only slightly toward naive after ART. ART initiation was associated with a significant increase in TRB diversity, but diversity stayed significantly below transplant donor controls even after long-term ART. Because cell numbers in pre-ART samples were limited, unsorted PBMC were profiled instead of sorted CD4+ and CD8+ T cells.

After removal of 8 bases from V and 7 bases from J, the junction retains 6 bases not matched to a gene. The CDR3 numbers 12 residues from cysteine through phenylalanine. The DNA shown is the 36-base CDR3, in frame from base 1. Per the germline V gene (reference sequence), MNHEY is the CDR1 and SMNVEV is the CDR2. Participants were included only if at least one PBMC sample before ART initiation and at least two post-ART samples were available. Every participant with HIV received treatment in the United States of America. Before DNA extraction, cryopreserved samples of roughly 0.9-11 million PBMC were thawed and washed. At the time of the earliest PBMC sample, participants with HIV were aged between roughly 23 and 60 years. Per participant, PBMC samples came from 1-4 timepoints prior to ART initiation and 2-8 timepoints following ART initiation, for a median of 7 samples. For every participant, serial HIV viral load, CD4+ T-cell count, ART history and demographic data were obtained. Genomic DNA was extracted from unsorted PBMC with a Qiagen kit on a QIAcube, processed in batches of 12 samples.

With regard to this clone: The antigen it recognizes is unknown. No base qualities exist here, and no much larger clone lies one base off it.

Sequencing of the TRB variable region was done with the immunoSEQ hsTCRB v3.0 assay at survey level resolution. A depth of roughly 40,000-55,000 T-cell genomes per sample was targeted for TRB sequencing. TRB libraries were pooled and sequenced on an Illumina MiSeq using a v3 150-cycle kit. From the authors' description of their analysis: Repertoire analysis ran in R within a reproducible Nextflow workflow covering QC, data transformation and analysis. LymphoSeq2, an R package for AIRR-Seq data exploration, was used to implement custom analyses. Several samples that yielded fewer than 5000 total TRB sequences were excluded, so that approximately 200 HIV repertoires were analyzed. Of the 188 retained HIV repertoires, almost 60 were collected before and under 150 after ART initiation. Repertoires were downsampled to 5000 TRB nucleotide sequences, with summary statistics averaged over 100 downsampling iterations. The analysis kept only TRB sequences whose CDR3 regions were at least seven amino acids long. Diversity was assessed using a clonality score derived from Shannon entropy and using the Gini coefficient. In repertoire networks, the top 5000 CDR3 amino acid sequences were linked whenever an edit distance of one separated two sequences. GLIPH2 predicted antigen specificity groups and MHC restriction for TRB CDR3 amino acid sequences. To flag known CMV, EBV, HIV or tissue antigen associations, CDR3 amino acid sequences were matched against VDJdb and McPAS-TCR. Pre-ART, post-ART and control groups were compared with Wilcoxon signed-rank tests and Holm-Bonferroni correction. Imported from immuneACCESS, the table was reduced by TCRdb to in-frame sequences with V and J called. These copies leave out some clones; in studies compared against another copy, an unresolved V gene accounts for under half, and the cause of the remainder is not known. V, J and clone size are those of that table, while D and trimming were read from the DNA. This sample lists 20,000 or so clones; roughly 80% were detected once. 5% to 7% of the sample belongs to the ten largest clones.

The rearrangement joined TRBV27 to TRBJ1-1, and TRBD1 matches 8 of the central bases. The TCR comes from a woman in her 30s with HIV. Sequences were derived from unsorted PBMCs, sampled 0.2 years after starting antiretroviral therapy. The DNA sequence is given as TGTGCCAGCGGAAAGACAGGGGTTGAAGCTTTCTTT. The encoded protein is CASGKTGVEAFF.